The rows below give T cell receptor beta chains drawn from one sample of a study of T cell responses to AZD1222 COVID-19 vaccine. TCRdb keeps only in-frame clones here, not all; method: immunoSEQ multiplex PCR. This sample has some 120,000 clones, with roughly 87% found just once. The sample here was peripheral blood, taken on day 0 of AZD1222 vaccination. Every receptor here comes from an adult in good health. CDR3s include the opening cysteine and the closing phenylalanine or tryptophan. The order of the fields is D gene, J gene, V gene, clone size, CDR3 protein, CDR3 DNA. The D gene is left open where the match is weak. Where a row states a size, it is once, few, many or the class of an expanded clone; other rows omit it.

TRBD1	TRBJ1-4	TRBV5-4	.	CASSADRNNEKLFF	TGTGCCAGCAGCGCGGACAGGAATAATGAAAAACTGTTTTTT
TRBD1	TRBJ1-5	TRBV28	.	CASSLRSGGLNQPQHF	TGTGCCAGCAGTTTAAGGTCAGGGGGACTCAATCAGCCCCAGCATTTT
TRBD1	TRBJ1-2	TRBV30	.	CAWSVGAGGLYGYTF	TGTGCCTGGAGTGTAGGGGCAGGGGGCCTCTATGGCTACACCTTC
.	TRBJ2-2	TRBV12-3/TRBV12-4	.	CASRAHNTGELFF	TGTGCCAGCAGGGCTCACAACACCGGGGAGCTGTTTTTT
.	TRBJ2-3	TRBV19	.	CASSGWGTYTQYF	TGTGCCAGTAGTGGCTGGGGAACCTATACGCAGTATTTT
.	TRBJ1-2	TRBV7-8	.	CASTSGLILGYTF	TGTGCCAGCACCTCGGGCTTGATCCTTGGCTACACCTTC
.	TRBJ1-1	TRBV6-1	.	CASSKAPVGPDTEAFF	TGTGCCAGCAGTAAAGCCCCGGTGGGGCCGGACACTGAAGCTTTCTTT
TRBD2	TRBJ2-1	TRBV27	.	CASSLSGTSGFDEQFF	TGTGCCAGCAGTTTATCCGGGACTAGCGGTTTCGATGAGCAGTTCTTC
TRBD2	TRBJ2-1	TRBV5-1	.	CASSSLAGGPSSYNEQFF	TGCGCCAGCAGCTCCCTAGCGGGAGGGCCAAGCTCCTACAATGAGCAGTTCTTC
.	TRBJ1-5	TRBV28	few	CASSGWGRWDSNQPQHF	TGTGCCAGCAGTGGATGGGGCCGGTGGGATAGCAATCAGCCCCAGCATTTT
TRBD1	TRBJ1-2	TRBV5-1	once	CASSADRVDGYTF	TGCGCCAGCAGCGCGGACAGGGTGGATGGCTACACCTTC
.	TRBJ1-2	TRBV11-1	.	CASSLAPSLNYGYTF	TGTGCCAGCAGCTTAGCACCCTCCCTGAACTATGGCTACACCTTC
TRBD2	TRBJ2-3	TRBV13	.	CASSLAGLAGLSTDTQYF	TGTGCCAGCAGCTTAGCCGGTCTAGCGGGACTTAGCACAGATACGCAGTATTTT
.	TRBJ2-1	TRBV12-3/TRBV12-4	.	CASTLGVNEQFF	TGTGCCAGCACCCTCGGGGTTAATGAGCAGTTCTTC
.	TRBJ1-6	TRBV5-1	.	CASSWSRAGTNSPLHF	TGCGCCAGCAGCTGGAGTCGTGCAGGGACGAATTCACCCCTCCACTTT
.	TRBJ2-7	TRBV7-6	.	CASSLGRAEQYF	TGTGCCAGCAGCCTAGGGCGCGCCGAGCAGTACTTC
TRBD2	TRBJ2-1	TRBV7-7	few	CASSPMGLALKDYNEQFF	TGTGCCAGCAGCCCAATGGGACTAGCGCTTAAGGACTACAATGAGCAGTTCTTC
.	TRBJ1-1	TRBV7-2	.	CASSPVGGGNTEAFF	TGTGCCAGCAGCCCAGTGGGGGGAGGGAACACTGAAGCTTTCTTT
.	TRBJ2-3	TRBV14	.	CASTRLGGTDTQYF	TGTGCCAGCACCCGCCTTGGGGGTACAGATACGCAGTATTTT
TRBD1	TRBJ2-1	TRBV18	.	CASSPTLAGGSYNEQFF	TGTGCCAGCTCACCAACCCTAGCAGGGGGCAGCTACAATGAGCAGTTCTTC
.	TRBJ2-1	TRBV7-8	.	CASSFIEGGGEQFF	TGTGCCAGCAGCTTCATCGAGGGAGGGGGGGAGCAGTTCTTC
.	TRBJ1-1	TRBV25-1	.	CASSDLGTEAFF	TGTGCCAGCAGTGACCTAGGAACTGAAGCTTTCTTT
.	TRBJ1-3	TRBV6-5	.	CASKAGRNTIYF	TGTGCCAGCAAGGCAGGACGAAACACCATATATTTT
TRBD1	TRBJ1-6	TRBV19	.	CASSIASGTGRKSYNSPLHF	TGTGCCAGTAGTATCGCCTCCGGGACAGGGCGGAAAAGCTATAATTCACCCCTCCACTTT
.	TRBJ1-5	TRBV18	once	CASSPETVDNQPQHF	TGTGCCAGCTCACCGGAGACGGTCGACAATCAGCCCCAGCATTTT
.	TRBJ2-2	TRBV4-2	.	CASSQGEVTGELFF	TGTGCCAGCAGCCAGGGAGAAGTTACCGGGGAGCTGTTTTTT
.	TRBJ1-4	TRBV9	.	CASSVGQFNEKLFF	TGTGCCAGCAGCGTAGGACAGTTTAATGAAAAACTGTTTTTT
.	TRBJ1-1	TRBV28	once	CASSPLLDGYTEAFF	TGTGCCAGCAGTCCCCTCCTGGACGGTTACACTGAAGCTTTCTTT
.	TRBJ1-5	TRBV11-2	.	CASSFRGEGQPQHF	TGTGCCAGCAGCTTTCGGGGGGAAGGTCAGCCCCAGCATTTT
.	TRBJ1-2	TRBV5-4	.	CASRIPGGYGYTF	TGTGCCAGCAGGATCCCCGGAGGCTATGGCTACACCTTC
.	TRBJ1-2	TRBV5-6	.	CASSLVVGFSGYTF	TGTGCCAGCAGCTTGGTAGTGGGGTTCTCTGGCTACACCTTC
.	TRBJ1-5	TRBV28	.	CASSQGPRGPQHF	TGTGCCAGCAGTCAAGGACCCCGCGGGCCCCAGCATTTT
TRBD1	TRBJ2-1	TRBV28	.	CASSLSQGAGYNEQFF	TGTGCCAGCAGCCTTAGCCAGGGGGCGGGTTACAATGAGCAGTTCTTC
.	TRBJ1-1	TRBV7-2	once	CASSFRENTEAFF	TGTGCCAGCAGCTTTAGGGAAAACACTGAAGCTTTCTTT
.	TRBJ2-4	TRBV19	.	CASSIDVLRAGNIQYF	TGTGCCAGTAGTATAGATGTTCTCAGGGCGGGAAACATTCAGTACTTC
.	TRBJ1-1	TRBV11-2	.	CASSSVTRRAEAFF	TGTGCCAGCAGCTCCGTCACCAGACGGGCCGAAGCTTTCTTT
.	TRBJ1-2	TRBV11-1	.	CASSPRTATGYGYTF	TGTGCCAGCAGCCCTCGGACAGCGACGGGCTATGGCTACACCTTC
TRBD1	TRBJ1-5	TRBV28	once	CASRQGMQPQHF	TGTGCCAGCAGACAGGGGATGCAGCCCCAGCATTTT
.	TRBJ2-3	TRBV6-5	.	CASSRGDTDTQYF	TGTGCCAGCTCCCGGGGAGACACAGATACGCAGTATTTT
TRBD1	TRBJ1-2	TRBV25-1	.	CASSFSRDSYYGYTF	TGTGCCAGCAGTTTTTCCCGGGACAGTTACTATGGCTACACCTTC
TRBD1	TRBJ2-6	TRBV29-1	.	CSVPLRQGVFSGANVLTF	TGCAGCGTTCCCCTTCGACAGGGAGTCTTTTCTGGGGCCAACGTCCTGACTTTC
.	TRBJ2-3	TRBV7-3	.	CASSLGGTDTQYF	TGTGCCAGCAGCTTAGGCGGCACAGATACGCAGTATTTT
.	TRBJ1-2	TRBV28	.	CASSFGGYGYTF	TGTGCCAGCAGTTTTGGGGGCTATGGCTACACCTTC
TRBD1	TRBJ1-1	TRBV2	.	CASNVQGGLNTEAFF	TGTGCCAGCAACGTACAGGGGGGCCTGAACACTGAAGCTTTCTTT
.	TRBJ1-1	TRBV6-5	.	CASSYTGKGAFF	TGTGCCAGCAGTTATACAGGGAAGGGAGCTTTCTTT
.	TRBJ1-1	TRBV6-5	.	CASSRQMNTEAFF	TGTGCCAGCAGTCGACAGATGAACACTGAAGCTTTCTTT
.	TRBJ2-7	TRBV2	.	CASKGWGSTYEQYF	TGTGCCAGCAAAGGATGGGGCAGCACCTACGAGCAGTACTTC
TRBD1	TRBJ1-1	TRBV5-1	.	CASSLGQGLTEAFF	TGCGCCAGCAGCTTGGGACAGGGACTCACTGAAGCTTTCTTT
TRBD1	TRBJ2-7	TRBV30	.	CAWSPGQGSYEQYF	TGTGCCTGGAGTCCCGGACAGGGTTCCTACGAGCAGTACTTC
.	TRBJ1-1	TRBV28	.	CASSLWVNTEAFF	TGTGCCAGCAGTTTATGGGTGAACACTGAAGCTTTCTTT
.	TRBJ1-4	TRBV25-1	few	CASSDVEGVWEKLFF	TGTGCCAGCAGTGATGTCGAGGGAGTGTGGGAAAAACTGTTTTTT
.	TRBJ1-3	TRBV28	.	CASSFAWGATGNTIYF	TGTGCCAGCAGCTTCGCTTGGGGGGCTACTGGAAACACCATATATTTT
.	TRBJ2-5	TRBV28	.	CASSFISLGAQYF	TGTGCCAGCAGTTTTATTAGTCTTGGGGCCCAGTACTTC
TRBD2	TRBJ2-1	TRBV11-1	once	CASSLVTSGYNEQFF	TGTGCCAGCAGCTTAGTGACTAGCGGCTACAATGAGCAGTTCTTC
.	TRBJ2-7	TRBV18	few	CASSPPTVRNEQYF	TGTGCCAGCTCACCACCGACGGTTAGGAACGAGCAGTACTTC
TRBD2	TRBJ2-4	TRBV2	.	CATLAGAAKNIQYF	TGTGCCACCTTAGCGGGGGCGGCCAAAAACATTCAGTACTTC
TRBD1	TRBJ1-1	TRBV2	.	CASSWDRGANTEAFF	TGTGCCAGCAGTTGGGACAGGGGTGCAAACACTGAAGCTTTCTTT
TRBD2	TRBJ2-1	TRBV27	.	CASSRGGVYNEQFF	TGTGCCAGCAGTCGGGGGGGGGTCTACAATGAGCAGTTCTTC
.	TRBJ1-5	TRBV7-9	.	CASSWGGGGQPQHF	TGTGCCAGCAGCTGGGGAGGAGGTGGTCAGCCCCAGCATTTT
.	TRBJ2-1	TRBV20-1	.	CSASFRSGEQFF	TGCAGTGCTAGTTTCAGGTCGGGTGAGCAGTTCTTC